This T cell receptor beta chain was sequenced in a study of cytomegalovirus exposure and HLA in healthy donors. General observations from the study: Available immune exposure information was restricted to CMV serostatus only. TCR beta V- and J-gene trimming was later associated with a missense DCLRE1C variant.

The CDR3 has 13 residues. From germline, CDR1 is MNHEY and CDR2 SMNVEV (reference sequence). V lost 6 bases to trimming and J lost 7 bases, with 12 bases between them. Of note for this clone: Its target is unknown.

The PCR was carried out with 60 Vbeta primers and 13 Jbeta primers. Measured with immunoSEQ multiplex PCR; TCRdb has only the in-frame clones, and not every one. The data show fewer than 200,000 clones, roughly 80% seen once. The V call is TRBV27, the J call TRBJ1-4; tentative D call: TRBD1 (6 bases). The sequence was collected from a female donor in good health and CMV-seronegative. Sequencing was performed on PBMCs. The CDR3 DNA reads TGTGCCAGCAGACAACAGGGAGTTGAAAAACTGTTTTTT. Translating gives CASRQQGVEKLFF.